This TCR beta chain is drawn from a study of response to subunit inactivated influenza vaccine. Study-wide results and caveats: Authors suggested seasonal influenza vaccinations each recruit few new T cells.

The CDR3 length is 15 residues. Trimming cost V 3 bases and J 7 bases; bases outside gene matches: 9. Per germline, CDR1 SGHDT and CDR2 YYEEEE. In TCRdb, the RT-PCR reads were re-called with MiXCR into one record per CDR3 protein. This table has about 610,000 distinct CDR3 sequences, 12% to 15% appearing once. A remark on this clonotype: Its antigen is not identified.

The rearrangement links TRBV5-6 to TRBJ2-1, with 8 bases fitting TRBD2. Sequenced material: PBMCs from blood, taken 11 to 12 days after vaccination. This clonotype was obtained from a middle-aged man who received an inactivated influenza vaccine. The CDR3 here is CASSSVAGFKNEQFF. CDR3 DNA: TGTGCCAGCAGCTCAGTAGCGGGGTTTAAGAATGAGCAGTTCTTC.